This T cell receptor beta chain emerged from a study of CD8 T cells in ankylosing spondylitis. Study results and caveats: Several highly homologous variants made up a TCR beta motif, and this motif appeared characteristic of ankylosing spondylitis blood.

At least ten counts were recorded for this clonotype. Its cognate antigen is unknown. TCRdb reprocessed the 5' RACE reads with MiXCR, giving one entry per CDR3 protein. Altogether hundreds of thousands of distinct CDR3 sequences are present, roughly an eighth being singletons, with the ten largest covering around 7%. V lost 3 bases, J lost 1 base, and 10 bases lay in between. CDR1 and CDR2 (germline): SQVTM, ANQGSEA. The CDR3 extends over 13 amino acids. This receptor was obtained from a male donor with ankylosing spondylitis. Material: blood, either unsorted or a sorted T cell fraction (not recorded which). The V and J genes are TRBV29-1 and TRBJ2-7, with a weak D call TRBD2 (6 bases). The chain's CDR3 is CSVDSSGSYEQYF. The CDR3 DNA is TGCAGCGTTGATTCGAGCGGGTCCTACGAGCAGTACTTC.